This T cell receptor beta chain is drawn from a study of CD4+ T cells in melanoma. General observations from the study: A reported correlation linked neoantigen-specific CD4+ T cells to CD8+, macrophage and B cell function.

The V gene lost 0 bases and the J gene lost 7 bases, with 10 bases spanning the gap. The germline CDR1 and CDR2 sequences are SGDLS and YYNGEE. The CDR3 extends over 14 amino acids. Repertoires were generated with immunoSEQ multiplex PCR, while TCRdb's copy carries only in-frame clones and drops some. The table has over 100,000 clones, about 90% seen once; the top ten hold roughly 3.3%. A note on this clone: Its target is unknown.

The clonotype originates from a human donor with melanoma. This chain joins TRBV9 and TRBJ1-4; D is unresolved. Sample: peripheral blood. In DNA form, the CDR3 reads TGTGCCAGCAGCGTAGAAATCCTGGGTGAAAAACTGTTTTTT. This gives the protein CASSVEILGEKLFF. Full variable domain (outside the CDR3, taken from reference TRBV9 and TRBJ1-4): DSGVTQTPKHLITATGQRVTLRCSPRSGDLSVYWYQQSLDQGLQFLIQYYNGEERAKGNILERFSAQQFPDLHSELNLSSLELGDSALYFCASSVEILGEKLFFGSGTQLSVL.